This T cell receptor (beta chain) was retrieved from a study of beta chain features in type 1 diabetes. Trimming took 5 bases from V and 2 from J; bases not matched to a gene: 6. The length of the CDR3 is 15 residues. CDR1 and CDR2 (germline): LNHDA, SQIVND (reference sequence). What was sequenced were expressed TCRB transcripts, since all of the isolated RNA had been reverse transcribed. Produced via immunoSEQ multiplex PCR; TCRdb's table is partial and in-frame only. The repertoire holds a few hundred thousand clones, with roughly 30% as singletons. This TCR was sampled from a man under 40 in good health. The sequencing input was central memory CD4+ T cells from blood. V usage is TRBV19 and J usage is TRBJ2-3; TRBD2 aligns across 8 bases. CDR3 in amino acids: CASSPLAGTTDTQYF. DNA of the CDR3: TGTGCCAGTAGTCCCTTAGCGGGAACCACAGATACGCAGTATTTT.